The present T cell receptor beta chain was sequenced within a study of a mutant IDH1 vaccine in newly diagnosed glioma. Produced via immunoSEQ multiplex PCR; TCRdb's table is partial and in-frame only. Among about 56,000 clones listed, about nine tenths were seen once. Comments on this clone: The antigen remains unidentified.

Time point given: week 35, safety follow-up. A 20-mer mutant IDH1 peptide at 300 ug was injected subcutaneously with topical imiquimod. Donors harbored newly found WHO grade 3 or 4 IDH1-mutant, ATRX-lost astrocytomas. The sequencing used PBMCs, collected from a glioma patient whose treatment included an IDH1 peptide vaccine. The source of this sequence is a man in his forties with glioma.

The CDR3, as DNA: TGTGCCAGCAGCGTAGAGGGGGGGGAAAAACTGTTTTTT. Protein: CASSVEGGEKLFF. V and J are TRBV9 and TRBJ1-4; D may be TRBD1 (6 bases). Between the trimmed V and J ends, which lost 0 bases and 8 bases, there was a span of 8 bases. Per germline, CDR1 SGDLS and CDR2 YYNGEE. CDR3 length equals 13 residues.